The subject of this entry is one T cell receptor beta chain. What it binds is not known. TCRdb derives one entry per CDR3 protein from the 5' RACE reads, leaving out DNA. This repertoire includes over 350,000 distinct CDR3 sequences. The data derive from a study of T cells expressing NK-cell markers. Whole-study findings and limits: Of CD8+ T cells, 1.0-7.0% belonged to dominant NKG2C+ clonotypes in five to seven donors.

The CDR3 has 16 residues. In germline, CDR1 is SQVTM, CDR2 ANQGSEA. The source of this sequence is a woman between 45 and 60 years old in good health. This rearrangement joins TRBV29-1 to TRBJ2-3; TCRdb names TRBD1, which stays unverified in the absence of DNA. Sequencing was carried out using blood T cells: a sorted CD56 or NKG2C T cell subset, CD4+ or CD8+ T cells, or bulk PBMC T cells (not recorded which). This CDR3 reads CSVEDGGRTSTDTQYF.